The TCR beta chain described here comes from a study of OX40 agonist ivuxolimab in advanced cancers. Study-level information: Partial responses were recorded for three patients, including one with hepatocellular carcinoma and two with cutaneous melanoma.

The CDR3 length is 20 residues. The germline CDR1 and CDR2 sequences are MNHEY and SMNVEV (reference sequence). Trimming left V 4 bases short and J 0 bases short, with 22 bases between. Only in-frame clones appear in the TCRdb table, and some are missing; sequencing was by immunoSEQ multiplex PCR. The profile shows about 82,000 clones, roughly 89% of them singletons. The chain has TRBV27 and TRBJ2-6; D is perhaps TRBD1 (6 bases). This specimen was CD4+ or CD8+ T cells sorted from blood, taken in a trial of the OX40 agonist ivuxolimab. The sequence was collected from an adult with an advanced solid tumor such as melanoma, head and neck, liver or kidney cancer. The CDR3 reads CASSSTTRQDAISGANVLTF. The CDR3 DNA reads as TGTGCCAGCAGTTCCACCACCCGACAGGATGCCATCTCTGGGGCCAACGTCCTGACTTTC. The variable domain in full, completed from reference TRBV27 and TRBJ2-6, reads EAQVTQNPRYLITVTGKKLTVTCSQNMNHEYMSWYRQDPGLGLRQIYYSMNVEVTDKGDVPEGYKVSRKEKRNFPLILESPSPNQTSLYFCASSSTTRQDAISGANVLTFGAGSRLTVL.